The rows below give T cell receptor beta chains drawn from one sample of a study of CD8 T cells in Susac syndrome. TCRdb called the immunoSEQ multiplex PCR reads again in MiXCR, with one record for every CDR3 protein. The data contain about 180,000 distinct CDR3 sequences, 94% of them singletons. The source material was CD4+ T cells from PBMCs. The receptors stem from a human donor with Susac syndrome. Each CDR3 is given with its conserved first and last residue. The D gene is left open where the match is weak. A row's size may be missing; if present it is once, few, many or a size class.

j_call: TRBJ2-3; d_call: NA; v_call: TRBV29-1; clone_size: NA; cdr3_nt: TGCAGCGTTGAAGCCCGGGGCACAGATACGCAGTATTTT; cdr3_aa: CSVEARGTDTQYF
j_call: TRBJ1-5; d_call: NA; v_call: TRBV4-3; clone_size: NA; cdr3_nt: TGCGCCAGCAGCCAAGAGATTTCCCTAGCCGGGGGCAATCAGCCCCAGCATTTT; cdr3_aa: CASSQEISLAGGNQPQHF
j_call: TRBJ1-2; d_call: TRBD1; v_call: TRBV6-5; clone_size: NA; cdr3_nt: TGTGCCAGCAGTTACTCCACAGGGGATGGCTACACCTTC; cdr3_aa: CASSYSTGDGYTF
j_call: TRBJ1-6; d_call: TRBD1; v_call: TRBV9; clone_size: NA; cdr3_nt: TGTGCCAGCAGCGCTCGGGACAGGGAAATTTCACCCCTCCACTTT; cdr3_aa: CASSARDREISPLHF
j_call: TRBJ2-2; d_call: TRBD2; v_call: TRBV4-2; clone_size: NA; cdr3_nt: TGTGCCAGCAGCCAAGATCCTAGCGGGGTTGCCGGGGAGCTGTTTTTT; cdr3_aa: CASSQDPSGVAGELFF
j_call: TRBJ1-6; d_call: NA; v_call: TRBV5-1; clone_size: few; cdr3_nt: TGCGCCAGCAGCTTGGTACAGGAGAATTCACCCCTCCACTTT; cdr3_aa: CASSLVQENSPLHF
j_call: TRBJ2-6; d_call: NA; v_call: TRBV20-1; clone_size: NA; cdr3_nt: TGCAGTGCTAGAGGGAACCGTCCCTCTGGGGCCAACGTCCTGACTTTC; cdr3_aa: CSARGNRPSGANVLTF
j_call: TRBJ1-2; d_call: TRBD1; v_call: TRBV5-1; clone_size: NA; cdr3_nt: TGCGCCAGCAGCAGCCGGGACAGCTCTTATGGCTACACCTTC; cdr3_aa: CASSSRDSSYGYTF
j_call: TRBJ2-1; d_call: NA; v_call: TRBV20-1; clone_size: NA; cdr3_nt: TGCAGTGCTAGAGTCGGCGGGGCGAGCTCCTACAATGAGCAGTTCTTC; cdr3_aa: CSARVGGASSYNEQFF
j_call: TRBJ2-7; d_call: TRBD2; v_call: TRBV5-1; clone_size: NA; cdr3_nt: TGCGCCAGCAGTTTGGGGCCTAGCGGGACCTACGAGCAGTACTTC; cdr3_aa: CASSLGPSGTYEQYF
j_call: TRBJ2-5; d_call: NA; v_call: TRBV4-1; clone_size: once; cdr3_nt: TGCGCCAGCAGCCACGGGGGGCTTGAGACCCAGTACTTC; cdr3_aa: CASSHGGLETQYF
j_call: TRBJ2-7; d_call: NA; v_call: TRBV6-5; clone_size: once; cdr3_nt: TGTGCCAGCAGTTACGAGGGAAACCACGAGCAGTACTTC; cdr3_aa: CASSYEGNHEQYF
j_call: TRBJ2-1; d_call: NA; v_call: TRBV20-1; clone_size: once; cdr3_nt: TGCAGCTGCGGGACACTCACTTCCAGCTCCTACAATGAGCAGTTCTTC; cdr3_aa: CSCGTLTSSSYNEQFF
j_call: TRBJ2-3; d_call: NA; v_call: TRBV4-3; clone_size: NA; cdr3_nt: TGCGCCAGCAGCCAAGAGAGCACAGATACGCAGTATTTT; cdr3_aa: CASSQESTDTQYF
j_call: TRBJ2-5; d_call: NA; v_call: TRBV27; clone_size: NA; cdr3_nt: TGTGCCAGCACTCAACAGGGAGCCGAGACCCAGTACTTC; cdr3_aa: CASTQQGAETQYF
j_call: TRBJ1-1; d_call: TRBD1; v_call: TRBV20-1; clone_size: NA; cdr3_nt: TGCATGCAAGGGGGCGGAGGGAGCACTGAAGCTTTCTTT; cdr3_aa: CMQGGGGSTEAFF
j_call: TRBJ2-1; d_call: NA; v_call: TRBV24-1; clone_size: once; cdr3_nt: TGTGCCACAGGGGCCTACAATGAGCAGTTCTTC; cdr3_aa: CATGAYNEQFF
j_call: TRBJ1-2; d_call: NA; v_call: TRBV5-1; clone_size: NA; cdr3_nt: TGCGCCAGCAGCATAGACAGATATGGCTACACCTTC; cdr3_aa: CASSIDRYGYTF
j_call: TRBJ2-7; d_call: TRBD2; v_call: TRBV18; clone_size: NA; cdr3_nt: TGTGCCAGCTCCCTGGGGGGGGACGGCGAGCAGTACTTC; cdr3_aa: CASSLGGDGEQYF
j_call: TRBJ1-6; d_call: TRBD1; v_call: TRBV14; clone_size: once; cdr3_nt: TGTGCCAGCAGCCACCTGGGACAGGGTGGCTCACCCCTCCACTTT; cdr3_aa: CASSHLGQGGSPLHF
j_call: TRBJ2-5; d_call: TRBD2; v_call: TRBV9; clone_size: NA; cdr3_nt: TGTGCCAGCAGCGTAGAGCGGGGGCCACAAGAGACCCAGTACTTC; cdr3_aa: CASSVERGPQETQYF
j_call: TRBJ2-3; d_call: TRBD2; v_call: TRBV6-5; clone_size: NA; cdr3_nt: TGTGCCAGCAGTTACTCCGGGCGGGGGGGCCGGAATACGCAGTATTTT; cdr3_aa: CASSYSGRGGRNTQYF
j_call: TRBJ2-7; d_call: NA; v_call: TRBV20-1; clone_size: NA; cdr3_nt: TGCAGTGCTAGAGTCCAGGGGTCTCAGTACGAGCAGTACTTC; cdr3_aa: CSARVQGSQYEQYF
j_call: TRBJ2-1; d_call: NA; v_call: TRBV29-1; clone_size: once; cdr3_nt: TGCAGCATCACCCCCGGGCACAATGAGCAGTTCTTC; cdr3_aa: CSITPGHNEQFF
j_call: TRBJ2-7; d_call: TRBD2; v_call: TRBV12-3/TRBV12-4; clone_size: few; cdr3_nt: TGTGCCAGCAGCGACACTAGCGGGGGCTGGAGCTCCTACGAGCAGTACTTC; cdr3_aa: CASSDTSGGWSSYEQYF
j_call: TRBJ1-2; d_call: NA; v_call: TRBV5-6; clone_size: NA; cdr3_nt: TGTGCCAGCAGCTTGGACACAATCCACTATGGCTACACCTTC; cdr3_aa: CASSLDTIHYGYTF
j_call: TRBJ2-2; d_call: NA; v_call: TRBV7-9; clone_size: once; cdr3_nt: TGTGCCAGCAGCTTAGATATCGGGGAGCTGTTTTTT; cdr3_aa: CASSLDIGELFF
j_call: TRBJ2-3; d_call: NA; v_call: TRBV20-1; clone_size: NA; cdr3_nt: TGCAGTGCTAGAGATCGGGATACGCAGTATTTT; cdr3_aa: CSARDRDTQYF